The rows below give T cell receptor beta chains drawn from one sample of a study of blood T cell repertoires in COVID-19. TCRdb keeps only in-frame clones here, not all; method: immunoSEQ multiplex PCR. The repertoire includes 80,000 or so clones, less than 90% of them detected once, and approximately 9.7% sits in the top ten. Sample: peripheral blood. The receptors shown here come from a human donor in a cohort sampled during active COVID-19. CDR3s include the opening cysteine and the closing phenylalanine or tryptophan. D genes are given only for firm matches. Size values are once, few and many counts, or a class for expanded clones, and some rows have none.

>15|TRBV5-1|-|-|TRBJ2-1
CASSRSTGPGDEQFF
TGCGCCAGCAGCAGATCGACAGGACCAGGGGATGAGCAGTTCTTC
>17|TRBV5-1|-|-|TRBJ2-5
CASSLGFSGGPEETQYF
TGCGCCAGCAGCTTGGGTTTCAGCGGAGGGCCAGAAGAGACCCAGTACTTC
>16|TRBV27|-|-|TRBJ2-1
CASSWTAMSSYNEQFF
TGTGCCAGCAGCTGGACAGCTATGAGCTCCTACAATGAGCAGTTCTTC
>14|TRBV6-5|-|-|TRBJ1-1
CASRPGTTNTEAFF
TGTGCCAGCAGGCCCGGGACAACGAACACTGAAGCTTTCTTT
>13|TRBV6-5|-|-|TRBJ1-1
CASSDHRNTEAFF
TGTGCCAGCAGCGATCATAGGAACACTGAAGCTTTCTTT
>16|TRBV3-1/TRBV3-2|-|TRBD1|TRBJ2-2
CASSQYRGQNTGELFF
TGTGCCAGCAGCCAATACAGGGGGCAGAACACCGGGGAGCTGTTTTTT
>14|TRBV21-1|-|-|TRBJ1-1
CASSKVGDGTEAFF
-
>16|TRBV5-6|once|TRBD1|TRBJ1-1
CASSLGDRGMNTEAFF
TGTGCCAGCAGCTTGGGGGACAGGGGGATGAACACTGAAGCTTTCTTT
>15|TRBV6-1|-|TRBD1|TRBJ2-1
CASSDGTGAYNEQFF
TGTGCCAGCAGTGACGGGACAGGGGCCTACAATGAGCAGTTCTTC
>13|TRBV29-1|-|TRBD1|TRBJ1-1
CSVDRTGNTEAFF
TGCAGCGTTGACCGGACAGGGAACACTGAAGCTTTCTTT
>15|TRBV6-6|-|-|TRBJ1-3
CASSYNRNSGNTIYF
TGTGCCAGCAGTTATAACAGAAACTCTGGAAACACCATATATTTT
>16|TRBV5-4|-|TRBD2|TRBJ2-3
CASTLLGGGAGDTQYF
TGTGCCAGCACCCTGCTTGGCGGGGGGGCCGGAGATACGCAGTATTTT
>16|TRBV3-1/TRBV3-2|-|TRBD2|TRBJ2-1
CASRRLSGGGHNEQFF
TGTGCCAGCAGGCGCCTTAGCGGGGGGGGGCACAATGAGCAGTTCTTC
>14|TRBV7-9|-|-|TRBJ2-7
CASSLVAVNYEQYF
TGTGCCAGCAGCTTAGTAGCGGTGAACTACGAGCAGTACTTC
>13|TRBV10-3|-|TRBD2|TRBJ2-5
CAISGGAQETQYF
TGTGCCATATCGGGGGGGGCACAAGAGACCCAGTACTTC
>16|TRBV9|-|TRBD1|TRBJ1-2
CASSGQGTGPDYGYTF
TGTGCCAGCAGCGGACAGGGGACAGGGCCCGACTATGGCTACACCTTC
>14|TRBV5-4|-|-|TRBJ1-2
CASSLGQIYYGYTF
TGTGCCAGCAGCTTGGGACAGATCTACTATGGCTACACCTTC
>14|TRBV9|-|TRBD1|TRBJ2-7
CASSPRQGQYEQYF
TGTGCCAGCAGCCCCCGACAGGGTCAGTACGAGCAGTACTTC
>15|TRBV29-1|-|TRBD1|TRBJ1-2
CSVDRAGPLGYGYTF
TGCAGCGTGGACAGGGCGGGACCTCTTGGATATGGCTACACCTTC
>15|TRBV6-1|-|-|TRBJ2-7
CASSEEETRSYEQYF
TGTGCCAGCAGTGAAGAGGAGACCAGATCCTACGAGCAGTACTTC
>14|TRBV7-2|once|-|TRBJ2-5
CASSLRGLEKTQYF
TGTGCCAGCAGCTTACGAGGTCTTGAGAAGACCCAGTACTTC
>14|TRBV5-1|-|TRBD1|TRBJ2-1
CASRLGQGYGEQFF
TGCGCCAGCAGGTTAGGACAGGGTTACGGTGAGCAGTTCTTC
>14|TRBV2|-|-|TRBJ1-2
CASSVGRELYGYTF
TGTGCCAGCAGTGTTGGCCGGGAACTTTATGGCTACACCTTC
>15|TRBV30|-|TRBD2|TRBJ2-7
CAWSRRAGGPREQYF
TGTGCCTGGAGTCGAAGGGCGGGGGGGCCCCGCGAGCAGTACTTC
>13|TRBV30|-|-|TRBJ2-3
CAWSLADTDTQYF
TGTGCCTGGAGTTTAGCAGACACAGATACGCAGTATTTT
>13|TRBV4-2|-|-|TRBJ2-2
CASSPLVPGELFF
TGTGCCAGCAGCCCCCTAGTACCCGGGGAGCTGTTTTTT
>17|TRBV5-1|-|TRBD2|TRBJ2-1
CASRPRGLAGSYNEQFF
TGCGCCAGCAGGCCTAGAGGCCTAGCGGGTTCCTACAATGAGCAGTTCTTC
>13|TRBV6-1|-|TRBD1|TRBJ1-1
CASSDRGRTEAFF
TGTGCCAGCAGTGATAGGGGGCGGACTGAAGCTTTCTTT
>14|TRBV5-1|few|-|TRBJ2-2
CASSLGLDTGELFF
TGCGCCAGCAGCTTGGGACTGGACACCGGGGAGCTGTTTTTT
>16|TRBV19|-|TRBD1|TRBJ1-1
CASSPGQGFRNTEAFF
TGTGCCAGTAGTCCGGGACAGGGCTTCCGGAACACTGAAGCTTTCTTT
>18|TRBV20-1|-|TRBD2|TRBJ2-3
CSASPGLAGRTSTDTQYF
TGCAGTGCAAGTCCGGGACTAGCGGGTCGTACTAGCACAGATACGCAGTATTTT
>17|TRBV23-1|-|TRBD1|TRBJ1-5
CASSQSDRVGTNQPQHF
TGCGCCAGCAGTCAATCGGACAGGGTAGGAACCAATCAGCCCCAGCATTTT
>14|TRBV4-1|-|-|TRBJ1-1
CASSHPEPGFEAFF
TGCGCCAGCAGCCACCCCGAACCGGGGTTCGAAGCTTTCTTT
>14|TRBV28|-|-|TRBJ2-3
CASSLQGVTDTQYF
TGTGCCAGCAGTTTACAAGGGGTTACAGATACGCAGTATTTT
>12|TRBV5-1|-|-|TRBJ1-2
CASTAGNYGYTF
TGCGCCAGCACAGCAGGGAACTATGGCTACACCTTC
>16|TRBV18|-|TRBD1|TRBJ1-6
CASSPGQGASNSPLHF
TGTGCCAGCTCACCGGGACAGGGGGCAAGTAATTCACCCCTCCACTTT
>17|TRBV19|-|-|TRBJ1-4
CASSFSLWRGFGEKLFF
TGTGCCAGTAGCTTCAGTCTCTGGAGGGGCTTTGGTGAAAAACTGTTTTTT
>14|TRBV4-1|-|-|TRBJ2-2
CASSQAGVAGELFF
TGCGCCAGCAGCCAAGCAGGGGTGGCCGGGGAGCTGTTTTTT
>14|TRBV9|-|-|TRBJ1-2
CASSVAVNRDGYTF
TGTGCCAGCAGCGTAGCGGTAAATCGGGATGGCTACACCTTC
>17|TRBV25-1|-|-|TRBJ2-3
CASSIRTDLLSTDTQYF
TGTGCCAGCAGCATCCGAACAGACCTACTTAGCACAGATACGCAGTATTTT
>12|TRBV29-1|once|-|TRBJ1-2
CSVAEVPYGYTF
TGCAGCGTTGCTGAGGTACCCTATGGCTACACCTTC
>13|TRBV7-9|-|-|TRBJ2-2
CASSLEGAGELFF
TGTGCCAGCAGCTTAGAGGGAGCCGGGGAGCTGTTTTTT
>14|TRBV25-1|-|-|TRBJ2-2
CASRHPGTGGELFF
TGTGCCAGCCGACACCCCGGCACGGGAGGGGAGCTGTTTTTT
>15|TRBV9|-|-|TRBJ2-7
CASSAHNSGSYEQYF
TGTGCCAGCAGCGCGCACAACTCGGGGTCCTACGAGCAGTACTTC
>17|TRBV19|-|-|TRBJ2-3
CASSIDYQISSTDTQYF
TGTGCCAGTAGTATAGACTATCAAATATCTAGCACAGATACGCAGTATTTT
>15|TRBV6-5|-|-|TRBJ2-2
CATRAGGGHTGELFF
TGTGCCACCCGGGCGGGCGGGGGCCACACCGGGGAGCTGTTTTTT
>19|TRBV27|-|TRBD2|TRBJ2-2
CASSLSGGDRVLITGELFF
TGTGCCAGCAGTTTATCGGGGGGGGATAGGGTCCTGATCACCGGGGAGCTGTTTTTT